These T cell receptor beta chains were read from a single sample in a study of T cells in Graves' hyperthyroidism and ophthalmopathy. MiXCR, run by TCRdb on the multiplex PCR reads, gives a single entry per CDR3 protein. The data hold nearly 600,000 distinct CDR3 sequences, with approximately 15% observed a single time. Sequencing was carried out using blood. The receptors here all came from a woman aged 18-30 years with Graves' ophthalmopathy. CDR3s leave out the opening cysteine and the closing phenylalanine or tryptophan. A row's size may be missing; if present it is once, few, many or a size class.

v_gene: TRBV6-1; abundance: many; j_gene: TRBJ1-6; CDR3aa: ASSPRGIRDNSPLH
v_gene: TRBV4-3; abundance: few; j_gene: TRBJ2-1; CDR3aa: ASSQEVAGHSEQF
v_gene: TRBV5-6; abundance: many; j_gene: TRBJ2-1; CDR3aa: ASSLAGGNRDEQF
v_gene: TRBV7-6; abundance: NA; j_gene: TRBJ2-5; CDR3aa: ASSFEFQETQY
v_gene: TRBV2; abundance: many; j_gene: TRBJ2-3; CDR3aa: ASSEWTPGDTQY
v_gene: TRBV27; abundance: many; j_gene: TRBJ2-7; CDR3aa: ASTLRGYGSYEQY
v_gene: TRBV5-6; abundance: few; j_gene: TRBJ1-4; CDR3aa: ASSLIGGGEKLF
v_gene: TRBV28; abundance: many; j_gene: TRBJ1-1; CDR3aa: ASRVGGDSPEAF
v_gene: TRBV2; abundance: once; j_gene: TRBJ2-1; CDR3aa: ASAGTGIKSSYNEQF
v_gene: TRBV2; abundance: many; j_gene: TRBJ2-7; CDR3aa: ARMGSGKIAGVFSYEQY
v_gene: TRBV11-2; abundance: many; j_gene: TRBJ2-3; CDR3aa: ASSSTGGNIDTQY
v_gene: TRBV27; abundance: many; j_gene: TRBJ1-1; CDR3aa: ASAIRAFRAGNTEAF
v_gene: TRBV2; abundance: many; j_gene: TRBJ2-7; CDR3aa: ASREGTGTYEQY
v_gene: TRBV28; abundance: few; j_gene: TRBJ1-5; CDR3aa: ASSINRVGNQPQH
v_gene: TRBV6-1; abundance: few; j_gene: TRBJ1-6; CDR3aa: ATSAGNGSPLH
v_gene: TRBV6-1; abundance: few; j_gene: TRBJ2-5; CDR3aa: ASSGTGTGLQETQY
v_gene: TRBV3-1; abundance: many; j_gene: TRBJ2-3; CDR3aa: ASSQDPGPDTQY
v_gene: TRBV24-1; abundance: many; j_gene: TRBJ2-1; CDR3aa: ATMGALFDNEQF
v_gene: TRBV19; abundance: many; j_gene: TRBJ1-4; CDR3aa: ASSIRDRIQSNEKLF
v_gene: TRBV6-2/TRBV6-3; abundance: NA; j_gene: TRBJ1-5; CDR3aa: ASGLRQADFNQPQH
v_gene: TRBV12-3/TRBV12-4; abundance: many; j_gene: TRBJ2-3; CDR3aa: ASNTSSWGTQY
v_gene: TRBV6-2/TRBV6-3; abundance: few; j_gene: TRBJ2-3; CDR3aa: ASSTRIGAADTQY